The T cell receptor (beta chain) described here comes from a study of blood T cell repertoires in COVID-19. As for the study in general: Acute and convalescent COVID-19 specimens originated in the United States, Italy and Spain. T cells, B-cell-depleted T cells, or PBMCs supplied cDNA or gDNA.

The germline V gene encodes CDR1 LGHNA and CDR2 YSLEER. The V gene lost 0 bases and the J gene lost 0 bases, with 11 bases spanning the gap. This CDR3 is 17 amino acids long. Original processing notes: Amplification of reference gene primers was used by the study to estimate nucleated cell counts. Method: immunoSEQ multiplex PCR; TCRdb's copy keeps in-frame clones and lacks some. That table is the source of V, J and clone size, and D and trimming were worked out from the DNA. The sample has more than 35,000 clones; around 89% are singletons. The chain links TRBV4-3 to TRBJ1-4; possible D gene TRBD1, 5 bases. Sequenced material: peripheral blood. This receptor was identified in a man aged 25-45 years with active or convalescent COVID-19. This CDR3 reads CASSQDSGNPTNEKLFF. For the CDR3, the DNA is TGCGCCAGCAGCCAAGACTCAGGGAATCCAACTAATGAAAAACTGTTTTTT.